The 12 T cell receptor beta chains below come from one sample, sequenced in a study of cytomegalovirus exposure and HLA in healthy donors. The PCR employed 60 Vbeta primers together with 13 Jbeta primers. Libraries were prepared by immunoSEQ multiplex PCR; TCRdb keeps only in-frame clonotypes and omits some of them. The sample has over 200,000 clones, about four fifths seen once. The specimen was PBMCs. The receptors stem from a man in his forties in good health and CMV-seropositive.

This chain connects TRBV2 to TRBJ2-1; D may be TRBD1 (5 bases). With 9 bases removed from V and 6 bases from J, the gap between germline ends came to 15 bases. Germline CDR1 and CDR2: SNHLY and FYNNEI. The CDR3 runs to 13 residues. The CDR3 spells CASRGPSGNEQFF. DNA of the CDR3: TGTGCCAGTAGGGGCCCATCGGGCAATGAGCAGTTCTTC.

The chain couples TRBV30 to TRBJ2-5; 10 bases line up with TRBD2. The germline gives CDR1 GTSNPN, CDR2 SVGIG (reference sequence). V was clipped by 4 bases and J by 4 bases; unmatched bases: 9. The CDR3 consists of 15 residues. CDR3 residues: CAWTRRLAGAETQYF. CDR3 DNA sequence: TGTGCCTGGACCCGTAGGCTAGCGGGAGCAGAGACCCAGTACTTC.

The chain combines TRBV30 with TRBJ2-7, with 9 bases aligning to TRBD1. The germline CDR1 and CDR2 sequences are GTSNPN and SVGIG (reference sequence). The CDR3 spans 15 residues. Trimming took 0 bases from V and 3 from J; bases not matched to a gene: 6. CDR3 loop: CAWSVQGARLYEQYF. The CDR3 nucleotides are TGTGCCTGGAGTGTACAGGGGGCGCGTCTCTACGAGCAGTACTTC.

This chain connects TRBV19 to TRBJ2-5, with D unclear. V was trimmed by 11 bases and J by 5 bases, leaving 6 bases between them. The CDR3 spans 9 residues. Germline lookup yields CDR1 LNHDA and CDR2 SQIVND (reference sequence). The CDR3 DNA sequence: TGTGCCGCCGGGGAGACCCAGTACTTC. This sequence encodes CAAGETQYF.

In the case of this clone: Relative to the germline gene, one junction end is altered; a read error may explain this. CDR3: CSSSPRGQENEKLFF. The CDR3 bases are TGTTCCAGCAGCCCCCGAGGACAGGAGAATGAAAAACTGTTTTTT. The V and J genes are TRBV7-9 and TRBJ1-4; 7 bases are a match to TRBD1. CDR3 length: 15 amino acids. CDR1 and CDR2 (germline): SEHNR, FQNEAQ (reference sequence).

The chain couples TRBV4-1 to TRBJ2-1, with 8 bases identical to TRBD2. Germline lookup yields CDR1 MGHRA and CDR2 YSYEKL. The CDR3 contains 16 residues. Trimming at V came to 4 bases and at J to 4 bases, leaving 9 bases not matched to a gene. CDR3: CASSPLGVAGYNEQFF. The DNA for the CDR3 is TGCGCCAGCAGCCCCCTCGGGGTAGCGGGGTACAATGAGCAGTTCTTC.

CDR3 bases: TGTGCCAGTAGATTCGGACAGGGGGCGTGGGGCTACACCTTC. The encoded protein is CASRFGQGAWGYTF. This sequence joins TRBV19 and TRBJ1-2, with TRBD1 matching over 11 bases. Germline V CDR1 and CDR2: LNHDA, SQIVND (reference sequence). The CDR3 contains 14 residues. J was trimmed by 8 bases and V by 6 bases; bases with no gene match: 8.

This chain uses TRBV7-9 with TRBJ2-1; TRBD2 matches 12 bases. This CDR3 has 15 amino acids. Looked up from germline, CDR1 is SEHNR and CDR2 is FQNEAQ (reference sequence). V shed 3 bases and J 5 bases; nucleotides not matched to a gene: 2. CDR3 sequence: CASSFTSGRNNEQFF. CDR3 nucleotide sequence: TGTGCCAGCAGCTTTACTAGCGGGAGGAACAATGAGCAGTTCTTC.

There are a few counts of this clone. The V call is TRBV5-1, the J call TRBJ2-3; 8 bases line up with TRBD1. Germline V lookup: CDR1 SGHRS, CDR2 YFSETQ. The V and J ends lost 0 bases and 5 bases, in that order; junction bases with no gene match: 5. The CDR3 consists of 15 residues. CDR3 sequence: CASSLAQGAGDTQYF. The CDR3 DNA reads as TGCGCCAGCAGCTTGGCCCAGGGGGCTGGAGATACGCAGTATTTT.

The CDR3 reads CASSIGDYTDTQYF. The CDR3 nucleotides read TGTGCCAGTAGTATAGGGGACTACACAGATACGCAGTATTTT. The chain is built from TRBV19 and TRBJ2-3; 7 nucleotides line up with TRBD2. This CDR3 has 14 residues. V was pared by 1 base and J by 2 bases, with 0 bases of the junction left unmatched. CDR1 is LNHDA, CDR2 SQIVND, per germline (reference sequence).

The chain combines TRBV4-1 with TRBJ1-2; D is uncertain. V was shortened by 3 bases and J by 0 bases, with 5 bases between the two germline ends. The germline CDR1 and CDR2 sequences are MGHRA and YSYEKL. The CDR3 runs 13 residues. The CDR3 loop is CASSQIANYGYTF. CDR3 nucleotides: TGCGCCAGCAGCCAGATAGCTAACTATGGCTACACCTTC.

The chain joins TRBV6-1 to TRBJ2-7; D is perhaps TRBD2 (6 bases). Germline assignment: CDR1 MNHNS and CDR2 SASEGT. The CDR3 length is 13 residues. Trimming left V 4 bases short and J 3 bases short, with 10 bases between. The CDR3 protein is CASSALAHYEQYV. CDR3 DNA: TGTGCCAGCAGTGCTCTAGCGCACTACGAGCAGTACGTC.